This TCR beta chain appears in the sequencing data of a study of molecular identifiers for immune sequencing clone quantification. TCRdb called the PCR reads again in MiXCR, with one record for every CDR3 protein. The sample records about 640,000 distinct CDR3 sequences, less than 20% being singletons. In its sample, this clonotype was seen many times. The sample was naive CD8+ T cells from blood, with Jurkat cell RNA spiked in. The subset here: FACS-sorted CD8+CD4-CCR7+CD45RA+ naive T cells. The clonotype originates from a human donor in good health. Some libraries in this study had Jurkat cell RNA spiked in.

This chain's CDR3 is CASSQDVGTEAFF. As DNA, the CDR3 is TGCGCCAGCAGCCAAGATGTGGGCACTGAAGCTTTCTTT. V is TRBV4-1 and J is TRBJ1-1; D is uncertain. CDR1 is MGHRA and CDR2 is YSYEKL in the germline V gene. The length of the CDR3 is 13 residues. Between the trimmed V and J ends, which lost 0 bases and 4 bases, there was a span of 6 bases.